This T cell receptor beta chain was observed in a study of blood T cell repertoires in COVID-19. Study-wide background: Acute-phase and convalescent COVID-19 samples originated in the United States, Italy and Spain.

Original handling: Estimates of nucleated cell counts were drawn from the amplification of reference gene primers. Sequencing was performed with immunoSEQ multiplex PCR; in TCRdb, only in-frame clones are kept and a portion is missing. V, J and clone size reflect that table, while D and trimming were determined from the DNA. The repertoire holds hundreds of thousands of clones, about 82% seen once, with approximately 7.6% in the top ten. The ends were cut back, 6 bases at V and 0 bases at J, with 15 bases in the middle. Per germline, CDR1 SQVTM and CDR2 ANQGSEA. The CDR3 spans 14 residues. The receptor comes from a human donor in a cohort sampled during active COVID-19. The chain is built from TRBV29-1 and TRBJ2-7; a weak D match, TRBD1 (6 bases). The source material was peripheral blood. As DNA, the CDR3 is TGCAGCGTAAAACAGGGAATTAGCTCCTACGAGCAGTACTTC. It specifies CSVKQGISSYEQYF.